This record concerns one T cell receptor (beta chain) sequence. As yet, its antigen is unknown. Antigen-specific CD4+ T cell clonotypes were called by their expansion after viral peptide-pool culture in ViraFEST. Upon completion of about eleven days in culture, CD4+ T cells were isolated. Participants were given two doses of BNT162b2 or mRNA-1273 vaccine. Using immunoSEQ multiplex PCR, the repertoire was profiled, and TCRdb retains in-frame clones only, with some absent. The profile covers 9,500 to 15,000 clones, with approximately 71% appearing a single time and over 7% taken by the ten largest. The sample is drawn from a study of vaccination effects on CD4 cells after COVID-19. Sequences were derived from CD4+ T cells from PBMCs cultured with SARS-CoV-2 spike peptides, sampled after COVID-19 vaccination. The clonotype comes from a human donor who received a COVID-19 vaccine.

The CDR3 spells CASSIGGAAYEQYF. The CDR3 nucleotides are TGTGCCAGTAGTATCGGGGGGGCAGCCTACGAGCAGTACTTC. This chain joins TRBV19 and TRBJ2-7; TRBD2 matches at 8 bases. Germline V CDR1 and CDR2: LNHDA, SQIVND (reference sequence). The V segment lost 3 bases and the J segment 2 bases; nucleotides outside the gene matches: 3. The CDR3 runs to 14 residues.